This is a list of T cell receptor beta chains from one sample in a study of shared T cell receptors in the human thymus. The data were produced by immunoSEQ multiplex PCR, yet TCRdb's version contains in-frame clones alone and is incomplete. This sample has hundreds of thousands of clones, with around 89% found just once. This same sample was also taken into another study, of human thymus T cells.

The sample consisted of thymocytes. All receptors come from a boy under two years old with a congenital heart defect. CDR3s include the opening cysteine and the closing phenylalanine or tryptophan. D genes are given only for firm matches. The listing skips clone size in some rows; elsewhere it reads once, few, many or a size class.

j_gene	v_gene	abundance	d_gene	CDR3aa	CDR3nt
TRBJ2-6	TRBV11-2	NA	NA	CASKLMGRAGWAGANVLTF	TGTGCCAGCAAACTTATGGGCAGGGCGGGATGGGCTGGGGCCAACGTCCTGACTTTC
TRBJ2-7	TRBV19	NA	NA	CASSIDSLSYEQYF	TGTGCCAGTAGTATTGACAGCCTCTCCTACGAGCAGTACTTC
TRBJ2-3	TRBV29-1	once	TRBD1	CSVDGTGGDTQYF	TGCAGCGTTGACGGGACAGGGGGCGATACGCAGTATTTT
TRBJ2-3	TRBV4-2	NA	TRBD2	CASSHKRETTDTQYF	TGTGCCAGCAGCCATAAGCGGGAGACCACAGATACGCAGTATTTT
TRBJ2-3	TRBV27	NA	TRBD2	CASSWAGGPTDTQYF	TGTGCCAGCAGTTGGGCGGGAGGGCCCACAGATACGCAGTATTTT
TRBJ1-2	TRBV29-1	NA	NA	CSVEWAGESNYGYTF	TGCAGCGTTGAATGGGCAGGGGAATCAAACTATGGCTACACCTTC
TRBJ1-3	TRBV7-8	NA	NA	CASSLRGGGHSGNTIYF	TGTGCCAGCAGCTTACGGGGGGGAGGGCACTCTGGAAACACCATATATTTT
TRBJ2-1	TRBV27	NA	TRBD2	CASSLAASGPYNEQFF	TGTGCCAGCAGTTTGGCAGCTAGCGGGCCCTACAATGAGCAGTTCTTC
TRBJ2-1	TRBV5-6	NA	TRBD1	CASSAGTGGYNEQFF	TGTGCCAGCAGCGCCGGGACAGGGGGTTACAATGAGCAGTTCTTC
TRBJ2-4	TRBV11-2	NA	NA	CASSLEDRLAKNIQYF	TGTGCCAGCAGCTTAGAGGACAGACTAGCCAAAAACATTCAGTACTTC
TRBJ1-3	TRBV4-1	NA	TRBD1	CASSPDREAGNTIYF	TGCGCCAGCAGCCCGGACAGGGAGGCTGGAAACACCATATATTTT
TRBJ2-4	TRBV13	NA	NA	CASSSLAKNIQYF	TGTGCCAGCAGCTCCCTGGCCAAAAACATTCAGTACTTC
TRBJ2-1	TRBV6-1	NA	TRBD2	CASSGTSGGRDEQFF	TGTGCCAGCAGTGGGACTAGCGGAGGGAGAGATGAGCAGTTCTTC
TRBJ2-1	TRBV5-8	NA	NA	CASSSTTLKEQFF	TGTGCCAGCAGCTCGACGACTCTTAAGGAGCAGTTCTTC
TRBJ1-1	TRBV4-1	NA	NA	CASSLPSGTRNRKAFF	TGCGCCAGCAGCCTACCCTCGGGGACAAGGAACCGAAAAGCTTTCTTT
TRBJ2-7	TRBV27	NA	TRBD2	CASSSGLAGGYEQYF	TGTGCCAGCAGTTCGGGACTAGCGGGAGGCTACGAGCAGTACTTC
TRBJ2-7	TRBV12-2	NA	NA	CASRLESSGSWEQYF	TGTGCAAGTCGCTTAGAGTCTAGCGGGAGCTGGGAGCAGTACTTC
TRBJ1-1	TRBV29-1	NA	NA	CSVVTGEAFF	TGCAGCGTGGTAACAGGTGAAGCTTTCTTT
TRBJ1-2	TRBV29-1	NA	NA	CSVEATYGYTF	TGCAGCGTTGAAGCTACCTATGGCTACACCTTC
TRBJ2-7	TRBV4-2	once	TRBD2	CASSQDAFGVAGRSYEQYF	TGTGCCAGCAGCCAAGATGCCTTTGGGGTAGCGGGACGCTCCTACGAGCAGTACTTC
TRBJ2-4	TRBV4-3	NA	NA	CASSQGGPLIGIQYF	TGCGCCAGCAGCCAAGGTGGGCCGCTCATCGGCATTCAGTACTTC
TRBJ2-7	TRBV5-1	NA	NA	CASSLYRSPLYYEQYF	TGCGCCAGCAGCTTATACAGGTCGCCCCTCTACTACGAGCAGTACTTC
TRBJ2-1	TRBV25-1	NA	TRBD2	CASSEYKAGKYNEQFF	TGTGCCAGCAGTGAATATAAAGCGGGAAAGTACAATGAGCAGTTCTTC
TRBJ1-3	TRBV18	NA	NA	CASDTSSGNTIYF	TGTGCTTCGGACACGAGCTCTGGAAACACCATATATTTT
TRBJ1-4	TRBV19	few	NA	CASRIRARGNEKLFF	TGTGCCAGTCGAATCCGGGCCAGGGGTAATGAAAAACTGTTTTTT
TRBJ2-1	TRBV4-1	NA	TRBD2	CASSLTSGRANEQFF	TGCGCCAGCAGCCTAACTAGCGGGAGGGCCAATGAGCAGTTCTTC